The next 27 T cell receptor beta chains were all read from a single sample in a study of blood T cell repertoires in COVID-19. The method was immunoSEQ multiplex PCR; TCRdb's version includes in-frame clones alone and lacks a portion of them. The table has 9,000 or so clones, 75% to 85% seen once. Sequences were obtained from peripheral blood. The receptors were sampled from a man in his 70s with active COVID-19.

This chain links TRBV28 with TRBJ2-1, with 10 bases that match TRBD2. After removal of 5 bases from V and 6 bases from J, the junction contained 4 bases not matched to a gene. The CDR3 spans 14 residues. The germline V gene encodes CDR1 MDHEN and CDR2 SYDVKM. CDR3 bases: TGTGCCAGCAGTGGACTAGCGGCTTCCAATGAGCAGTTCTTC. This gives the protein CASSGLAASNEQFF.

This sequence joins TRBV9 and TRBJ2-7; D perhaps matches TRBD2 (6 bases). The CDR3 is 15 amino acids. The germline V gene encodes CDR1 SGDLS and CDR2 YYNGEE. V shed 0 bases and J shed 2 bases, with 12 bases lying between them. In nucleotides, the CDR3 is TGTGCCAGCAGCGTAGGTCCCGGGGGAACCTACGAGCAGTACTTC. It translates to CASSVGPGGTYEQYF.

The chain employs TRBV6-1 and TRBJ2-2; 12 bases align to TRBD2. Trimming at V came to 2 bases and at J to 0 bases, leaving 16 bases not matched to a gene. CDR1 MNHNS and CDR2 SASEGT come from the germline V gene. CDR3 size: 22 residues. CDR3 nucleotides: TGTGCCAGCAGTGAAAACCCACCAGTTCTAGCGGGAGGGCGGACGAACACCGGGGAGCTGTTTTTT. Protein product: CASSENPPVLAGGRTNTGELFF.

The rearrangement joins TRBV5-1 to TRBJ2-4; 16 nucleotides agree with TRBD2. Germline V gene sequence: CDR1 SGHRS, CDR2 YFSETQ. V gave up 3 bases and J gave up 8 bases; unmatched junction bases: 2. The CDR3 has 15 amino acids. The CDR3 region has the DNA TGCGCCAGCAGCTCCGGGACTAGCGGGAGGGACATTCAGTACTTC. Amino acids: CASSSGTSGRDIQYF.

V is TRBV21-1 and J is TRBJ2-7; TRBD2, as called in the table, went unchecked against the DNA. TRBV21-1 is reported as a pseudogene. There are 16 residues in the CDR3. The CDR3 region is CASSNPWTKRFYEQYF. The CDR3 DNA is TGTGCCAGCAGCAATCCCTGGACTAAGCGGTTTTACGAGCAGTACTTC.

The chain links TRBV28 to TRBJ2-7, with no clear D. The CDR3 runs to 11 residues. CDR1 and CDR2 from the germline V gene are MDHEN and SYDVKM. Trimming stripped 6 bases from V and 4 bases from J, with 7 bases between. The chain's CDR3 is CASSTEYEQYF. CDR3 in DNA: TGTGCCAGCAGCACCGAGTACGAGCAGTACTTC.

This clone is deemed medium-sized (0.01 to 0.1%). The chain is built from TRBV3-1 (or the pseudogene TRBV3-2) and TRBJ2-7, with 7 bases matching TRBD1. The CDR3 totals 13 residues. V lost 5 bases, J lost 6 bases, and 7 bases stayed unmatched. Per the germline V gene, CDR1 is LGHDT and CDR2 is YNNKEL (reference sequence). Written as DNA, the CDR3 is TGTGCCAGCAGCGTCTGGAGACAGGGCGAGCAGTACTTC. Amino acids: CASSVWRQGEQYF.

This clone was observed a few times. The chain couples TRBV6-5 to TRBJ1-5, with TRBD1 matching 7 bases. The V segment lost 8 bases and the J segment 6 bases; nucleotides outside the gene matches: 10. Germline CDR1 is MNHEY and CDR2 is SVGAGI. The CDR3 contains 14 residues. CDR3 loop: CASLREGAGQPQHF. CDR3 bases: TGTGCCAGCCTTCGAGAGGGGGCAGGTCAGCCCCAGCATTTT.

The chain employs TRBV10-3 and TRBJ2-1; D gene unclear. The V gene's germline CDR1 is ENHRY and CDR2 SYGVKD. CDR3 length: 15 residues. Trimming left V 0 bases short and J 6 bases short, with 12 bases between. CDR3 protein: CAISESSRVPNEQFF. CDR3 sequence (DNA): TGTGCCATCAGTGAGTCGTCCCGGGTCCCCAATGAGCAGTTCTTC.

The gene calls are TRBV28 and TRBJ2-3; 7 nucleotides match TRBD1. With 5 bases clipped from V and 2 bases from J, the junction kept 10 bases outside the gene matches. The length of the CDR3 is 16 residues. Germline V lookup: CDR1 MDHEN, CDR2 SYDVKM. CDR3 in amino acids: CASSLPTGPNTDTQYF. As DNA, the CDR3 is TGTGCCAGCAGTCTTCCGACAGGGCCGAACACAGATACGCAGTATTTT.

This clone was found once. The chain joins TRBV6-5 to TRBJ2-5, with TRBD2 identical over 12 bases. V lost 7 bases, J lost 5 bases, and 8 bases stayed unmatched. The length of the CDR3 is 15 residues. Germline V gene sequence: CDR1 MNHEY, CDR2 SVGAGI. The CDR3 DNA reads TGTGCCAGCATGCTAGCGGGAGGGCCTAGGGAGACCCAGTACTTC. It translates to CASMLAGGPRETQYF.

The CDR3 nucleotides are TGTGCCAGTAGTACCCTCCGGGGCGGGAGGAACAATGAGCAGTTCTTC. Its translation is CASSTLRGGRNNEQFF. The rearrangement links TRBV19 to TRBJ2-1; 8 bases match TRBD2. CDR1 is LNHDA and CDR2 is SQIVND in the germline V gene (reference sequence). Trimming took 4 bases from V and 5 from J; bases not matched to a gene: 10. There are 16 residues in the CDR3.

The V and J genes are TRBV27 and TRBJ2-6; weak D call: TRBD2 (5 bases). This CDR3 has 16 residues. Germline CDR1 and CDR2: MNHEY and SMNVEV (reference sequence). Trimming removed 3 bases from V and 2 bases from J, with 11 bases in between. In DNA form, the CDR3 reads TGTGCCAGCAGTTTGGGGAGTGCTACTGGGGCCAACGTCCTGACTTTC. This gives the protein CASSLGSATGANVLTF.

The chain recombines TRBV6-5 with TRBJ2-1; 11 positions match TRBD2. Germline V gives CDR1 MNHEY, CDR2 SVGAGI. The CDR3 contains 13 residues. V was clipped by 8 bases and J by 4 bases; unmatched bases: 1. The CDR3 coding sequence is TGTGCCAGCGGGACTAGCGGTTACAATGAGCAGTTCTTC. It specifies CASGTSGYNEQFF.

This chain connects TRBV5-4 to TRBJ2-7, with 7 bases matching TRBD2. The length of the CDR3 is 16 residues. Trimming took 5 bases from V and 6 from J; bases not matched to a gene: 17. The germline V gene encodes CDR1 SGHNT and CDR2 YYREEE (reference sequence). The CDR3 DNA reads as TGTGCCAGCAGTAAGGTTGGCCCTGGGACTATTAGCGAGCAGTACTTC. It is translated as CASSKVGPGTISEQYF.

The chain combines TRBV29-1 with TRBJ1-2; D is possibly TRBD1 (6 bases). V was shortened by 7 bases and J by 3 bases, with 15 bases between the two germline ends. Germline CDR1 reads SQVTM; CDR2 reads ANQGSEA. The CDR3 sequence is 13 residues long. In DNA, the CDR3 is TGCAGCGCCGACCGGACAGACGACTATGGCTACACCTTC. Residues: CSADRTDDYGYTF.

The V and J genes are TRBV19 and TRBJ1-2, with D maybe TRBD1 (6 bases). Germline loops: CDR1 LNHDA, CDR2 SQIVND (reference sequence). V was trimmed by 5 bases and J by 8 bases, leaving 18 bases between them. This CDR3 has 14 amino acids. CDR3 DNA sequence: TGTGCCAGTAGTGCACAGGGTTTAGTGCGGGGCTACACCTTC. It is translated as CASSAQGLVRGYTF.

CDR3: CASSWGLTSGRPYQETQYF. CDR3 DNA: TGTGCCAGCAGCTGGGGGCTAACTAGCGGGAGGCCATATCAAGAGACCCAGTACTTC. The V and J genes are TRBV11-2 and TRBJ2-5; 12 bases align to TRBD2. The CDR3 runs to 19 residues. The ends lost 4 bases at V and 2 bases at J; junction bases unmatched: 14. The germline gives CDR1 SGHAT, CDR2 FQNNGV. Looking up the rest from reference TRBV11-2 and TRBJ2-5 gives the full variable domain: EAGVAQSPRYKIIEKRQSVAFWCNPISGHATLYWYQQILGQGPKLLIQFQNNGVVDDSQLPKDRFSAERLKGVDSTLKIQPAKLEDSAVYLCASSWGLTSGRPYQETQYFGPGTRLLVL.

The CDR3 coding sequence is TGTGCCAGCCGCGGGAGCATCTACGAGCAGTACTTC. It yields the protein CASRGSIYEQYF. The J gene is TRBJ2-7, the V gene TRBV28, with 7 bases lining up with TRBD2. Trimming removed 8 bases from V and 3 bases from J; junction bases left unmatched: 4. The length of the CDR3 is 12 residues. Germline V lookup: CDR1 MDHEN, CDR2 SYDVKM.

CDR3 DNA sequence: TGTGCCAGCAGCCAAAACACTAATTCACCCCTCCACTTT. Its translation is CASSQNTNSPLHF. This chain uses TRBV16 with TRBJ1-6; D remains unclear. The V gene's germline CDR1 is KGHSY and CDR2 FQNENV. The V and J ends lost 2 bases and 6 bases respectively, with 5 bases between them. This CDR3 is 13 amino acids long.

The chain uses TRBV5-4 and TRBJ2-7, with a possible D match to TRBD1 (5 bases). V lost 3 bases and J lost 0, with 13 bases in between. Germline CDR1 and CDR2: SGHNT and YYREEE (reference sequence). The length of the CDR3 is 15 residues. The CDR3 nucleotides read TGTGCCAGCAGCTCCCAGGGTGACAACTCCTACGAGCAGTACTTC. As protein: CASSSQGDNSYEQYF.

The chain combines TRBV4-2 with TRBJ2-5; D is perhaps TRBD1 (6 bases). CDR1 is LGHNA and CDR2 is YNFKEQ in the germline V gene. The V end lost 1 base, the J end lost 4 bases, and 16 bases lay between the germline ends. The CDR3 extends over 16 amino acids. The CDR3: CASSQGTETPGETQYF. In nucleotides, the CDR3 is TGTGCCAGCAGCCAAGGGACAGAGACTCCAGGAGAGACCCAGTACTTC.

This sequence joins TRBV21-1 and TRBJ1-1. TRBV21-1 is designated a pseudogene. The CDR3 is made up of 15 amino acids. The CDR3, as DNA: TGTGCCAGCAGCCCGACGGGGGAGCGGGACACTGAAGCTTTCTTT. As protein: CASSPTGERDTEAFF.

The CDR3 is CASSEGGAGYNSPLHF. In nucleotides, the CDR3 is TGTGCCAGCAGTGAAGGGGGCGCGGGGTATAATTCACCCCTCCACTTT. This rearrangement joins TRBV2 to TRBJ1-6, with a possible D match to TRBD1 (5 bases). This CDR3 comprises 16 residues. V was shortened by 1 base and J by 4 bases, with 11 bases between the two germline ends. Germline values: CDR1 SNHLY, CDR2 FYNNEI.

V and J are TRBV6-5 and TRBJ1-3; D is possibly TRBD1 (5 bases). Germline V gene lookup returns CDR1 MNHEY and CDR2 SVGAGI. Between the trimmed V and J ends, which lost 7 bases and 2 bases, there was a span of 12 bases. This CDR3 has 14 amino acids. The CDR3 sequence is CASNQPGAGNTIYF. The CDR3 bases are TGTGCCAGCAATCAACCGGGGGCTGGAAACACCATATATTTT.

The chain uses TRBV7-6 and TRBJ2-5, with 11 bases matching TRBD2. V was clipped by 8 bases and J by 5 bases; unmatched bases: 7. The CDR3 sequence is 14 residues long. Germline V gene sequence: CDR1 SGHVS, CDR2 FNYEAQ. Here the CDR3 reads CASGSSGRWETQYF. The CDR3 DNA sequence: TGTGCCAGCGGGTCTAGCGGGAGGTGGGAGACCCAGTACTTC.

This clone was detected only a few times. V usage is TRBV2 and J usage is TRBJ2-1; D gene unclear. CDR1 is SNHLY and CDR2 is FYNNEI in the germline V gene. Trimming pared 7 bases from V and 5 bases from J, leaving 12 bases between. There are 13 residues in the CDR3. For the CDR3, the DNA is TGTGCCAGCACTCACGGAGTGGACAATGAGCAGTTCTTC. It is translated as CASTHGVDNEQFF.